The subject of this entry is one T cell receptor beta chain. Germline CDR1 LNHDA, CDR2 SQIVND (reference sequence). Trimming left V 3 bases short and J 2 bases short, with 11 bases between. The CDR3 spans 15 residues. Repertoires were generated with immunoSEQ multiplex PCR, while TCRdb's copy carries only in-frame clones and drops some. The data contain 15,000 to 20,000 clones, about 80% of them seen just once; the ten biggest clones take up more than 8.5%. The data derive from a study of ipilimumab plus nivolumab after autologous stem cell transplantation. Across the study: The DLBCL group included primary refractory and relapsed cases.

The sequence derives from a male donor with diffuse large B-cell lymphoma. V and J are TRBV19 and TRBJ1-5; D remains ambiguous. This specimen consisted of PBMCs, obtained in a trial of ipilimumab plus nivolumab as post-transplant consolidation. This CDR3 reads CASSIYPNGNQPQHF. The CDR3 coding sequence is TGTGCCAGTAGTATTTACCCCAATGGCAATCAGCCCCAGCATTTT.